Following are 9 T cell receptor beta chains from one sample sequenced in a study of control samples from healthy donors and cancer patients. Only in-frame clones appear in the TCRdb table, and some are missing; sequencing was by immunoSEQ multiplex PCR. The sample contains 150,000 or so clones, over 85% of which appear only once. The source material was blood. The receptor set was obtained from a man aged 18 to 30 in good health.

J is TRBJ1-6 and V is TRBV5-4; TRBD1 matches 7 bases. This CDR3 region has 15 residues. Unmatched junction bases numbered 5, after V lost 1 base and J lost 7 bases. CDR1 is SGHNT, CDR2 YYREEE, per germline (reference sequence). This CDR3 is CASSLTRGPNSPLHF. Here the CDR3 DNA reads TGTGCCAGCAGCTTGACGAGGGGGCCGAATTCACCCCTCCACTTT.

The chain links TRBV2 to TRBJ2-3; D not resolved. This CDR3 contains 12 residues. The germline gives CDR1 SNHLY, CDR2 FYNNEI. V lost 8 bases and J lost 4, with 10 bases in between. CDR3: CASARLSDTQYF. The CDR3 DNA reads as TGTGCCAGCGCTCGACTGTCAGATACGCAGTATTTT.

The chain uses TRBV5-1 and TRBJ1-1; 7 bases map to TRBD1. CDR3 size: 15 residues. Trimming cost V 0 bases and J 4 bases; bases outside gene matches: 6. Germline assignment: CDR1 SGHRS and CDR2 YFSETQ. CDR3 in amino acids: CASSLGQGGITEAFF. As DNA, the CDR3 is TGCGCCAGCAGCTTGGGACAGGGAGGTATCACTGAAGCTTTCTTT.

This sequence joins TRBV6-1 and TRBJ1-1; the D gene is possibly TRBD1 (5 bases). CDR1 is MNHNS, CDR2 SASEGT, per germline. This CDR3 is 14 amino acids long. Trimming stripped 8 bases from V and 0 bases from J, with 13 bases between. The CDR3 region is CASLNGGMNTEAFF. The CDR3 DNA reads as TGTGCCAGCCTAAACGGGGGTATGAACACTGAAGCTTTCTTT.

The genes are TRBV7-3 and TRBJ2-7; TRBD2 matches at 8 bases. Germline CDR1 SGHTA, CDR2 FQGTGA. This CDR3 spans 15 amino acids. V dropped 2 bases and J dropped 3; count of bases not matched to a gene: 6. CDR3 nucleotides: TGTGCCAGCAGCTTATCCCCGGGACTAGTCTACGAGCAGTACTTC. Its translation is CASSLSPGLVYEQYF.

The rearrangement joins TRBV29-1 to TRBJ1-1; a possible D gene is TRBD1 (5 bases). The CDR3 is 12 residues long. Between the trimmed V and J ends, which lost 4 bases and 3 bases, there was a span of 9 bases. CDR1 is SQVTM and CDR2 is ANQGSEA in the germline V gene. CDR3 sequence: CSVVLGDTEAFF. In DNA, the CDR3 is TGCAGCGTTGTGTTGGGGGACACTGAAGCTTTCTTT.

This clone has more than one count but fewer than ten. This chain uses TRBV6-1 with TRBJ2-2, with TRBD1 identical over 7 bases. J lost 3 bases, V lost 5 bases, and 6 bases had no gene match. The CDR3 loop spans 15 amino acids. Germline V CDR1 and CDR2: MNHNS, SASEGT. The CDR3 region has the DNA TGTGCCAGCAGTCCCGACAGGGCCCACACCGGGGAGCTGTTTTTT. Translated: CASSPDRAHTGELFF.

The gene calls are TRBV18 and TRBJ2-7; D is possibly TRBD2 (6 bases). The CDR3 covers 15 residues. Trimming left V 3 bases short and J 7 bases short, with 19 bases between. Germline loops: CDR1 KGHSH, CDR2 LQKENI. This CDR3 is CASSPRAGHRLEQYF. CDR3 DNA sequence: TGTGCCAGCTCACCGCGCGCGGGGCACCGCCTAGAGCAGTACTTC.

The chain carries TRBV5-6 and TRBJ1-6; 10 bases fit TRBD1. CDR1 SGHDT and CDR2 YYEEEE come from the germline V gene. The CDR3 spans 17 residues. With 4 bases clipped from V and 7 bases from J, the junction kept 11 bases outside the gene matches. CDR3 sequence (DNA): TGTGCCAGCAGCAAGCAGACTCCGGGACAGGGGAATTCACCCCTCCACTTT. Translated, it gives CASSKQTPGQGNSPLHF.